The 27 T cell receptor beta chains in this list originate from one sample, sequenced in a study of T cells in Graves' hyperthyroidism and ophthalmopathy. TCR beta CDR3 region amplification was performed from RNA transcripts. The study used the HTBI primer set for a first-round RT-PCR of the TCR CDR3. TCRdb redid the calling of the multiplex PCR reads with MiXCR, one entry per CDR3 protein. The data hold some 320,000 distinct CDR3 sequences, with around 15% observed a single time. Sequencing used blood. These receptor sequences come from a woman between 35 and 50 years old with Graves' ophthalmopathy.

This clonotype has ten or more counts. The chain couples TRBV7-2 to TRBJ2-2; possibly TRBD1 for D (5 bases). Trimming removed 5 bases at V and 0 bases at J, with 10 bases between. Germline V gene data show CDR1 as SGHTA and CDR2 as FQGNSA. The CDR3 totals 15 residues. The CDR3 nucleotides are TGTGCCAGCAGCCCACCAGGGTCGAACACCGGGGAGCTGTTTTTT. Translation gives CASSPPGSNTGELFF.

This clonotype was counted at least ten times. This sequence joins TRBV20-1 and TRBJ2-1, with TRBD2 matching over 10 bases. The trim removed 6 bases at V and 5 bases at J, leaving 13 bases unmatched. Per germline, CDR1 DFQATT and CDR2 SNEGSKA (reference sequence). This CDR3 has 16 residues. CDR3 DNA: TGCAGTGCCCCCCGAGCTGGACTAGCGGCAAACAATGAGCAGTTCTTC. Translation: CSAPRAGLAANNEQFF.

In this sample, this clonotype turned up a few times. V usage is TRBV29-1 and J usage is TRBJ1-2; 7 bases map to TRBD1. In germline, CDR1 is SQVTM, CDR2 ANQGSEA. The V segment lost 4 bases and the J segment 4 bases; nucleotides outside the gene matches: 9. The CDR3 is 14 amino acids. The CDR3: CSVGLQGTSYGYTF. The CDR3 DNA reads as TGCAGCGTTGGCTTACAGGGGACCAGCTATGGCTACACCTTC.

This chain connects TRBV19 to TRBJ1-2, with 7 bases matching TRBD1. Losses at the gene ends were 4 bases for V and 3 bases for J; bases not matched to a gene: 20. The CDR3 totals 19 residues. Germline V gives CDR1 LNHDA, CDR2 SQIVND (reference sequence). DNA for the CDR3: TGTGCCAGTAGTAGGAGTAAGAGGGACAGACCCCACGCTGACTATGGCTACACCTTC. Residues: CASSRSKRDRPHADYGYTF.

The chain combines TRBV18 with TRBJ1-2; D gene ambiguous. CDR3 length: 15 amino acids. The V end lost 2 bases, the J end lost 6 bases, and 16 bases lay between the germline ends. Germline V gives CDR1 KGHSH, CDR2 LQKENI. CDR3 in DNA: TGTGCCAGCTCACCATCGTACCGGGCCGACGATGGCTACACCTTC. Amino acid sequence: CASSPSYRADDGYTF.

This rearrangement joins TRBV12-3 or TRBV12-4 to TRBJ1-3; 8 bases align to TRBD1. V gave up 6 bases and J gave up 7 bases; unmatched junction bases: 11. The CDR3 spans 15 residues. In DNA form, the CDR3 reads TGTGCCAGCAGGGGGACCGGGACAGGCCATAACACCATATATTTT. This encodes CASRGTGTGHNTIYF.

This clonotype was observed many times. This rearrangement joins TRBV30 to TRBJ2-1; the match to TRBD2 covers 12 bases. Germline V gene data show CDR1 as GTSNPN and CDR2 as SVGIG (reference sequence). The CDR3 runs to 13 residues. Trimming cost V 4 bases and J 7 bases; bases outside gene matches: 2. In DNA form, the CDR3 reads TGTGCCTGGATTCTAGCGGGGGGGAATGAGCAGTTCTTC. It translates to CAWILAGGNEQFF.

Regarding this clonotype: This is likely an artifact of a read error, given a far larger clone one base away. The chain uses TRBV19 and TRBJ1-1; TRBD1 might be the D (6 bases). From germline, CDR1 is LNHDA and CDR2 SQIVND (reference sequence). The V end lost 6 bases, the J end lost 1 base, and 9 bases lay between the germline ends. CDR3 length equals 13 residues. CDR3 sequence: CASRSRGNTEAFF. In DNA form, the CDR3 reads TGTGCCAGTAGATCCAGGGGGAACACTGAAGCTTTCTTT.

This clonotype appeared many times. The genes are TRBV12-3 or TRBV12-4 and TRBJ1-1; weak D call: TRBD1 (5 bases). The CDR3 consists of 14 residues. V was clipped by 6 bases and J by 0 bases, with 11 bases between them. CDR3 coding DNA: TGTGCCAGCAGGCGGGGGGGAATGAACACTGAAGCTTTCTTT. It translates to CASRRGGMNTEAFF.

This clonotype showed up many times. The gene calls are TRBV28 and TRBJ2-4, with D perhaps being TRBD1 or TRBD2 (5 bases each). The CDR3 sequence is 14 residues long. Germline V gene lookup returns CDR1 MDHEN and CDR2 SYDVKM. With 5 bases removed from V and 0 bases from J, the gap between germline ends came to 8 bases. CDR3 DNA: TGTGCCAGCAGTCTCGGGGCAGCCAAAAACATTCAGTACTTC. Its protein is CASSLGAAKNIQYF.

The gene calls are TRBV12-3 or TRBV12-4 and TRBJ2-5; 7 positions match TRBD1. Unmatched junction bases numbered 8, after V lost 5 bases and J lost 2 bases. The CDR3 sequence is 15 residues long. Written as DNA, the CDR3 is TGTGCCAGCAGTCTAAAACCAGGGGGACAAGAGACCCAGTACTTC. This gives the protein CASSLKPGGQETQYF.

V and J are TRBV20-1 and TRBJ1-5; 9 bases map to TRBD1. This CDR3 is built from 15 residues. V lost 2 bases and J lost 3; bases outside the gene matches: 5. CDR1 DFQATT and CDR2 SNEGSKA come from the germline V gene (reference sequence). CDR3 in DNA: TGCAGTGCTAGAATGGGACAGGGAAACAATCAGCCCCAGCATTTT. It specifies CSARMGQGNNQPQHF.

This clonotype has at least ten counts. As DNA, the CDR3 is TGTGCCAGCAGTTGGGGTCTTGAGCAGTTCTTC. Translating gives CASSWGLEQFF. The chain joins TRBV27 to TRBJ2-1; D remains unclear. The CDR3 extends over 11 amino acids. V was pared by 4 bases and J by 9 bases, with 7 bases between. CDR1 and CDR2 (germline): MNHEY, SMNVEV (reference sequence).

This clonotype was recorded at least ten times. The CDR3 nucleotides are TGCAGCGTTGTTACGGAGGTGGCAGTTAACACCGGGGAGCTGTTTTTT. Protein sequence: CSVVTEVAVNTGELFF. J is TRBJ2-2 and V is TRBV29-1; D is possibly TRBD2 (5 bases). The CDR3 contains 16 residues. The germline V and J ends were trimmed by 4 bases and 2 bases, with 17 bases remaining between them. Germline assignment: CDR1 SQVTM and CDR2 ANQGSEA.

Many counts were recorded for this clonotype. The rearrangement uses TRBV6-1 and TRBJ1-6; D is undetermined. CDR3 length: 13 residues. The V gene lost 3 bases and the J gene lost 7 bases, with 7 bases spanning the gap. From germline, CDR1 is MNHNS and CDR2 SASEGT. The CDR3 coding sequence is TGTGCCAGCAGTGACAGCTTCAATTCACCCCTCCACTTT. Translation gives CASSDSFNSPLHF.

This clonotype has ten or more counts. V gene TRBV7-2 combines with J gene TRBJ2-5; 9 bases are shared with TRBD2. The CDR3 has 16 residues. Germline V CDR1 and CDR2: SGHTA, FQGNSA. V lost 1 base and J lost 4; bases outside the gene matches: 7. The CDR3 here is CASSLDRGGAGETQYF. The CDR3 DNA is TGTGCCAGCAGCTTAGACCGCGGGGGGGCCGGAGAGACCCAGTACTTC.

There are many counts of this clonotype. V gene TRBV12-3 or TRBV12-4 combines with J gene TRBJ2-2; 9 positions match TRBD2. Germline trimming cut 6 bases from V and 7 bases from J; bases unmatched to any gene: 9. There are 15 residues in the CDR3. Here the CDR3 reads CASSTSGLGGGELFF. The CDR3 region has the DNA TGTGCCAGCAGCACTAGCGGGCTGGGCGGCGGGGAGCTGTTTTTT.

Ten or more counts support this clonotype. The CDR3 sequence: CSAREFGIGTDTQYF. CDR3 DNA sequence: TGCAGTGCTAGGGAGTTTGGTATTGGGACAGATACGCAGTATTTT. V gene TRBV20-1 combines with J gene TRBJ2-3; D remains ambiguous. Germline-derived CDR1 and CDR2 are DFQATT and SNEGSKA (reference sequence). The CDR3 covers 15 residues. Between the trimmed V and J ends, which lost 3 bases and 3 bases, there was a span of 16 bases.

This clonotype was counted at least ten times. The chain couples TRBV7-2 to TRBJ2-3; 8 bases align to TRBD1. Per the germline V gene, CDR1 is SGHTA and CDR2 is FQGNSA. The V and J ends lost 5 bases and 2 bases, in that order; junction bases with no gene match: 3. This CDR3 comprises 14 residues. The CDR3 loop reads CASSPGGLTDTQYF. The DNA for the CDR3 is TGTGCCAGCAGCCCAGGGGGCCTCACAGATACGCAGTATTTT. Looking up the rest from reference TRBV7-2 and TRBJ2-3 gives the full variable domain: GAGVSQSPSNKVTEKGKDVELRCDPISGHTALYWYRQSLGQGLEFLIYFQGNSAPDKSGLPSDRFSAERTGGSVSTLTIQRTQQEDSAVYLCASSPGGLTDTQYFGPGTRLTVL.

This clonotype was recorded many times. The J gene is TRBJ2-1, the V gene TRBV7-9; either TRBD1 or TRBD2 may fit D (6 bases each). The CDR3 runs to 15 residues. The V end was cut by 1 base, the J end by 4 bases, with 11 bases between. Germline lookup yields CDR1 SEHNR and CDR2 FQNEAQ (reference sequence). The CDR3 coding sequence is TGTGCCAGCAGCTTAGTTTGGGGGGCTTACAATGAGCAGTTCTTC. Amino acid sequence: CASSLVWGAYNEQFF.

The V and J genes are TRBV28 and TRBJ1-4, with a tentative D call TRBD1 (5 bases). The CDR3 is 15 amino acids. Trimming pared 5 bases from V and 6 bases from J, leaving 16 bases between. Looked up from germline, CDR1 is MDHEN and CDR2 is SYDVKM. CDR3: CASSPWGETDEKLFF. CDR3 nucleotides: TGTGCCAGCAGTCCATGGGGGGAAACAGATGAAAAACTGTTTTTT.

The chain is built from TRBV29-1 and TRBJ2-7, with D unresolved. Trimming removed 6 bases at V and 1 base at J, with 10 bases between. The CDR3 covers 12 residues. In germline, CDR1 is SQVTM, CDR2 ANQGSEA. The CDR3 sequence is CSVVVTSYEQYF. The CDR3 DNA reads TGCAGCGTCGTGGTGACGTCCTACGAGCAGTACTTC.

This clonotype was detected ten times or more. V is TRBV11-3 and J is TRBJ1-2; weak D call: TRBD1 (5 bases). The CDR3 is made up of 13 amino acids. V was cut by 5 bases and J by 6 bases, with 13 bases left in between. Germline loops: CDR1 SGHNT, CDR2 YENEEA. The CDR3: CASSIGHINGYTF. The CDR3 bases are TGTGCCAGCAGCATCGGACATATAAATGGCTACACCTTC.

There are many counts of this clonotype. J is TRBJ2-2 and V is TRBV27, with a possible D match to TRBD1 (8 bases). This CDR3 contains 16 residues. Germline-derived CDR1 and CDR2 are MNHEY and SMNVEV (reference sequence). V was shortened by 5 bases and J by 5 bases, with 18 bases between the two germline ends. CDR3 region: CASSVSDRGGTGELFF. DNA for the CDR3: TGTGCCAGCAGTGTCTCCGACAGGGGAGGGACCGGGGAGCTGTTTTTT.

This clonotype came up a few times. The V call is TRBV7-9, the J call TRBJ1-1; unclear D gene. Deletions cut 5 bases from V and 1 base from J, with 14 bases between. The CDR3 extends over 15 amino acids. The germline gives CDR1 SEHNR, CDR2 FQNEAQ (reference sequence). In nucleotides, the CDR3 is TGTGCCAGCAGCGTCAACAGAGGTCGGAACACTGAAGCTTTCTTT. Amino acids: CASSVNRGRNTEAFF.

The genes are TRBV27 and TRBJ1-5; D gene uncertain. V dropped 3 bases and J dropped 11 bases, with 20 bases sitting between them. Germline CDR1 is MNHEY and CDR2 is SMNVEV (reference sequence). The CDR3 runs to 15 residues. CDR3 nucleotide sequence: TGTGCCAGCAGTTTGGGGAGGGTGGCAAAAGAGGCCCAGCATTTT. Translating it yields CASSLGRVAKEAQHF.

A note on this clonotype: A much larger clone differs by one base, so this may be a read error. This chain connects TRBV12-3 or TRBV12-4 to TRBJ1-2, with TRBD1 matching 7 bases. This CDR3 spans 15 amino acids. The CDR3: CAGSLGQGVGTGYTF. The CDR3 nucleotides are TGTGCCGGCAGTTTGGGCCAGGGGGTTGGTACTGGCTACACCTTC.